A selection of T cell receptor beta chains follows, all from one sample in a study of cytomegalovirus exposure and HLA in healthy donors. Only in-frame clones appear in the TCRdb table, and some are missing; sequencing was by immunoSEQ multiplex PCR. The profile shows 150,000 to 200,000 clones, around 84% of them singletons. The source material was PBMCs. Receptors were obtained from a man aged 18 to 30 in good health and CMV-seropositive. CDR3s include the opening cysteine and the closing phenylalanine or tryptophan. The D gene is left open where the match is weak. The listing skips clone size in some rows; elsewhere it reads once, few, many or a size class.

>.|TRBV5-8|.|TRBJ2-2
TGTGCCAGCAGCTTCGCGGTCCCGAGCACCGGGGAGCTGTTTTTT
CASSFAVPSTGELFF
>.|TRBV29-1|.|TRBJ2-2
TGCAGCGCTTACACCGGGGAGCTGTTTTTT
CSAYTGELFF
>TRBD1|TRBV5-6|.|TRBJ1-2
TGTGCCAGCAGCCCTGGGACAGGTACAAACTATGGCTACACCTTC
CASSPGTGTNYGYTF
>.|TRBV4-3|.|TRBJ2-1
TGCGCCAGCAGCCAAGAACTACGCGGGGAATACAATGAGCAGTTCTTC
CASSQELRGEYNEQFF
>.|TRBV7-9|.|TRBJ2-6
TGTGCCAGCAGCCCACCAGAGAGGAGGGGCTCTGGGGCCAACGTCCTGACTTTC
CASSPPERRGSGANVLTF
>TRBD1|TRBV5-4|.|TRBJ2-7
TGTGCCAGCAGATCCGGACAGGAGACCTACGAGCAGTACTTC
CASRSGQETYEQYF
>.|TRBV7-6|.|TRBJ1-2
TGTGCCAGCAGCCTCAACAGGGCTTTTGAGGGTAGGGACTATGGCTACACCTTC
CASSLNRAFEGRDYGYTF
>TRBD2|TRBV9|.|TRBJ2-7
TGTGCCAGCAGCGCGGGACTAGCGGGAGTAGGGTACGAGCAGTACTTC
CASSAGLAGVGYEQYF
>.|TRBV28|.|TRBJ1-1
TGTGCCAGCAGGGACTCCACTGAAGCTTTCTTT
CASRDSTEAFF
>TRBD1|TRBV28|.|TRBJ1-5
TGTGCCAGCTCGAAGGGGGCCCGGAATCAGCCCCAGCATTTT
CASSKGARNQPQHF
>TRBD2|TRBV6-4|few|TRBJ2-3
TGTGCCAGCAGTGAGGGAACTAGCGGCACAGATACGCAGTATTTT
CASSEGTSGTDTQYF
>TRBD1|TRBV29-1|.|TRBJ2-7
TGCAGCATCCAGGGGGCGGGCGAGCAGTACTTC
CSIQGAGEQYF
>.|TRBV28|.|TRBJ1-1
TGTGCCAGCAGCCCGGGGTACACTGAAGCTTTCTTT
CASSPGYTEAFF
>TRBD2|TRBV27|once|TRBJ2-1
TGTGCCAGTTGGAGGGAGGGCCTTTACAATGAGCAGTTCTTC
CASWREGLYNEQFF
>.|TRBV30|.|TRBJ2-7
TGTGCCTGGAGTGTACGAGCGGGCAGGGGGAACGAGCAGTACTTC
CAWSVRAGRGNEQYF
>TRBD1|TRBV19|.|TRBJ1-4
TGTGCCAGTAGCAAACTGACAGGGAATGAAAAACTGTTTTTT
CASSKLTGNEKLFF
>TRBD2|TRBV11-2|.|TRBJ2-1
TGTGCCAGCAGCTTAAGGTGGCTAGCGGGAGGATCCTACAATGAGCAGTTCTTC
CASSLRWLAGGSYNEQFF
>TRBD1|TRBV4-3|many|TRBJ2-6
TGCGCCAGCAGCCAAGCCGACAGGGGACCCTCTGGGGCCAACGTCCTGACTTTC
CASSQADRGPSGANVLTF
>TRBD2|TRBV27|.|TRBJ2-3
TGTGCCAGCAGTCTACTAGCGGGAGGGACAGATACGCAGTATTTT
CASSLLAGGTDTQYF
>TRBD2|TRBV7-3|.|TRBJ2-1
TGTGCCAGCAGCTTAACGGCTGGCGGGAGTCGCGGTGAGCAGTTCTTC
CASSLTAGGSRGEQFF
>TRBD1|TRBV28|.|TRBJ1-1
TGTGCCAGCAGTTTACCCGACAGGGGAGGAGCTTTCTTT
CASSLPDRGGAFF
>.|TRBV7-3|.|TRBJ2-7
TGTGCCAGCAGCTTATTACCGGGAAAGGTTTACGAGCAGTACTTC
CASSLLPGKVYEQYF
>TRBD2|TRBV6-5|few|TRBJ2-7
TGTGCCAGCAGTTACACTAGCGGGAGCTACGAGCAGTACTTC
CASSYTSGSYEQYF
>.|TRBV27|.|TRBJ2-7
TGTGCCAGCACCAAACAGGGACAATTTTACGAGCAGTACTTC
CASTKQGQFYEQYF
>.|TRBV7-3|.|TRBJ1-3
TGTGCCAGCAGCCCGGGCCCGGGGAGGTTCTCTGGAAACACCATATATTTT
CASSPGPGRFSGNTIYF
>.|TRBV6-5|.|TRBJ2-2
TGTGCCAGCGGATACAGGGCCGGGGAGCTGTTTTTT
CASGYRAGELFF
>.|TRBV6-1|.|TRBJ1-1
TGTGCCAGCAGTGAAGGCAGATCCCAAGCTGAAGCTTTCTTT
CASSEGRSQAEAFF
>.|TRBV4-1|.|TRBJ2-7
TGCGCCAGCAGCCACGGTATCTCCTACGAGCAGTACTTC
CASSHGISYEQYF
>TRBD1|TRBV2|.|TRBJ1-5
TGTGCCAGCAGTGGGGACAGGGAGGATCAGCCCCAGCATTTT
CASSGDREDQPQHF
>.|TRBV2|.|TRBJ1-5
TGTGCCAGCAGTGAAGTACTAGATAATCAGCCCCAGCATTTT
CASSEVLDNQPQHF
>.|TRBV28|.|TRBJ2-2
TGTGCCATTAGCGCGTTTAACACCGGGGAGCTGTTTTTT
CAISAFNTGELFF
>TRBD2|TRBV6-5|.|TRBJ2-5
TGTGCCAGCAAGAGGACTAGCGGGATCCTTGAGACCCAGTACTTC
CASKRTSGILETQYF
>.|TRBV6-1|few|TRBJ1-5
TGTGCCAGCAGTGAATTAGATCGCCGGAGACATCAGCCCCAGCATTTT
CASSELDRRRHQPQHF
>.|TRBV7-6|.|TRBJ2-5
TGTGCCAGCTTTGGCGGGAACCAAGAGACCCAGTACTTC
CASFGGNQETQYF
>TRBD1|TRBV6-5|.|TRBJ1-1
TGTGCCAGCAGGAGGGGCAGGGGGGAGCACATAGAAGCTTTCTTT
CASRRGRGEHIEAFF
>TRBD1|TRBV27|.|TRBJ2-7
TGTGCCAGCAGTTCCGGGCCAGGGGGTAGCCACTTCACCTACGAGCAGTACTTC
CASSSGPGGSHFTYEQYF